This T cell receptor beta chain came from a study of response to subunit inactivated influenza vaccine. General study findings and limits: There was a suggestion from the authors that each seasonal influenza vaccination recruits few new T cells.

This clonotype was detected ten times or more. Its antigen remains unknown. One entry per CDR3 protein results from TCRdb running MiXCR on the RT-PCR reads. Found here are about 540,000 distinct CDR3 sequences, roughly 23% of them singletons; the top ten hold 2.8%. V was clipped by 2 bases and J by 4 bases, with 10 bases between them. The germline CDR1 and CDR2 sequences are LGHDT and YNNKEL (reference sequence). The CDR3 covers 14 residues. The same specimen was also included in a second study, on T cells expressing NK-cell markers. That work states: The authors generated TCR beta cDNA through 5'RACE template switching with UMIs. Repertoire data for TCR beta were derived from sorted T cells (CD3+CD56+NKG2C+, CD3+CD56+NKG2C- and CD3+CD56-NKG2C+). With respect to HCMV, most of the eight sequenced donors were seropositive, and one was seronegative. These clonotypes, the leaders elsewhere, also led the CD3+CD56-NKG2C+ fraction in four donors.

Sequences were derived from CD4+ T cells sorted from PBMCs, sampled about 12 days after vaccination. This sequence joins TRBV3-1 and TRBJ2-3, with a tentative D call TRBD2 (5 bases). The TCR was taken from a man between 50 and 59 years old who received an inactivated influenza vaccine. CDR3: CASSQSAGADTQYF. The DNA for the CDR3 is TGTGCCAGCAGCCAATCGGCGGGCGCAGATACGCAGTATTTT.